This T cell receptor beta chain was profiled in a study of blood T cell repertoires in COVID-19. For the study at large: Material from acute and convalescent COVID-19 was sourced from the United States, Italy and Spain. In each case, the material was cDNA or gDNA derived from T cells, B-cell-depleted T cells, or PBMCs.

In the original workflow: Estimation of nucleated cell counts was performed using reference gene primer amplification. This table comes from immunoSEQ multiplex PCR, and its TCRdb copy is limited to in-frame clones, with some not included. Clone size and the V and J calls come from that table; the DNA yielded D and trimming. The sample includes approximately 140,000 clones, around four fifths of them seen just once. Germline CDR1 SEHNR, CDR2 FQNEAQ (reference sequence). The CDR3 spans 14 residues. Trimming stripped 5 bases from V and 0 bases from J, with 9 bases between. This chain connects TRBV7-9 to TRBJ2-3; the D is unclear. This receptor was identified in a woman aged 40 to 50 with active or convalescent COVID-19. What was sequenced was peripheral blood. In DNA, the CDR3 is TGTGCCAGCAGCCCCCAGGCTAGCACAGATACGCAGTATTTT. Translation: CASSPQASTDTQYF.